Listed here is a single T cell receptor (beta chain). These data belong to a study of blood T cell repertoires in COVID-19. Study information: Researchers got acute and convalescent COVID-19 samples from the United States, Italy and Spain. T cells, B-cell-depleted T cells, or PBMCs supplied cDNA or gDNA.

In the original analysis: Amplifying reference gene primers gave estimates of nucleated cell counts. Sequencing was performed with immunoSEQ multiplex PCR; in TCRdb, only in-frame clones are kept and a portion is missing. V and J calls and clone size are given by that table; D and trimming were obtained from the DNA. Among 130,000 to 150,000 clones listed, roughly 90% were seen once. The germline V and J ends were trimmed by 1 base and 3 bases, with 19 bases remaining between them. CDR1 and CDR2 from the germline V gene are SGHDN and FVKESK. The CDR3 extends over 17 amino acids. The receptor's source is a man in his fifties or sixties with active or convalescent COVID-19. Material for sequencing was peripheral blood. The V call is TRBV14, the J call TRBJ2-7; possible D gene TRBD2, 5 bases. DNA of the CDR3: TGTGCCAGCAGCCAAGGGCCGGGAAGGGCTGGGGACTACGAGCAGTACTTC. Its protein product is CASSQGPGRAGDYEQYF.